The rows below give T cell receptor beta chains drawn from one sample of a study of tumor-infiltrating lymphocytes in primary liver carcinoma. TCRdb processed the multiplex PCR reads anew with MiXCR; each CDR3 protein has one entry. The table has about 300,000 distinct CDR3 sequences, less than 75% seen once; the top ten hold more than 8.5%. The sequenced sample consisted of peripheral blood. The receptors here all came from a man in his forties with primary liver carcinoma and hepatitis B virus infection. Both conserved end residues are part of each CDR3. The D gene is left open where the match is weak. Some rows have no size entry. The others give once, few or many, or a class for an expanded clone.

v_call,clone_size,d_call,j_call,cdr3_nt,cdr3_aa
TRBV10-3,few,NA,TRBJ2-5,TGTGCCACCAGGTTGCTGACCCGTCAAGAGACCCAGTACTTC,CATRLLTRQETQYF
TRBV11-3,few,NA,TRBJ2-1,TGTGTCAGCGGCGCCCGTTCTTACAATGAGCAGTTCTTC,CVSGARSYNEQFF
TRBV5-4,NA,NA,TRBJ2-1,TGTGCCAGCGGCTTGCGGGACTCCTACAATGAGCAGTTCTTC,CASGLRDSYNEQFF
TRBV6-6,many,NA,TRBJ2-1,TGTGCCAGCAGTTACCCAGGACGCAATGAGCAGTTCTTC,CASSYPGRNEQFF
TRBV6-1,many,NA,TRBJ1-1,TGTGCCAGCAAGAAAGAGGCAGGAACTGAAGCTTTCTTT,CASKKEAGTEAFF
TRBV7-9,NA,NA,TRBJ2-1,TGTGCCAGCAGCTCCGTCTCCAATAAGCAGTCCTTC,CASSSVSNKQSF
TRBV5-1,NA,NA,TRBJ2-3,TGCGCCAGAAGCTTGAACGGGGGACTCCAGACAGATACGCAGTATTTT,CARSLNGGLQTDTQYF
TRBV10-2,many,TRBD1,TRBJ2-6,TGCGCCAGCAGTCGAGGGACAGCTGGGGCCAACGTCCTGACTTTC,CASSRGTAGANVLTF
TRBV11-1,NA,NA,TRBJ2-7,TGTGTCAGCAGGACGGACTACGAGCAGTACTTC,CVSRTDYEQYF
TRBV5-1,NA,NA,TRBJ2-1,TGCGCCAGCAGGACTGGAGGCTACAATGAGCAGTTCTTC,CASRTGGYNEQFF
TRBV4-3,many,NA,TRBJ2-5,TGCGCCAGCAGCCAAGATCAGGGACTTCAAGAGACCCAGTACTTC,CASSQDQGLQETQYF
TRBV16,NA,NA,TRBJ2-1,TGTGCCAGCAGCCAAGGGCAGGGAACGTCCTACAATGAGCAGTTCTTC,CASSQGQGTSYNEQFF
TRBV30,few,NA,TRBJ2-7,TGTGCCTGGAGCTTATACGGGGGTAACTACGAGCAGTACTTC,CAWSLYGGNYEQYF
TRBV30,NA,NA,TRBJ2-2,TGTGCCTGGGGTCCCAACACCGGGGAGCTGTTTTTT,CAWGPNTGELFF
TRBV5-4,many,NA,TRBJ2-7,TGTGCCAGCAGCTTCGGCCCTAGAACATTAAGCGAGCAGTACTTC,CASSFGPRTLSEQYF
TRBV11-1,NA,NA,TRBJ1-5,TGTGCCAGCAGCACCACAATCAATCAGCCCCAGCACTTT,CASSTTINQPQHF
TRBV20-1,NA,NA,TRBJ1-5,TGCAGTGCTAGAGATAGGTTTGGGGAAGGCCAGCCCCAGCATTTT,CSARDRFGEGQPQHF
TRBV28,NA,NA,TRBJ1-1,TGTGCCAGCAGCTCTCACACTGAAGCTTTCTTT,CASSSHTEAFF
TRBV4-2,NA,TRBD2,TRBJ2-1,TGTACCAGCAGCCAAGAGGGTAGCGGGATTTTTAACTACAATGAGCAGTTATTC,CTSSQEGSGIFNYNEQLF
TRBV14,NA,TRBD2,TRBJ2-3,TGTGCCATCAAGCGGGGAAGCACAGATACGCAGTATTTT,CAIKRGSTDTQYF
TRBV4-1,NA,NA,TRBJ2-2,TGCGCCAGCAGCCCAGCAGGGGAACACGGGGAGCTGTTTTTT,CASSPAGEHGELFF
TRBV10-3,few,TRBD2,TRBJ2-1,TGTGCCGTCAGTGGGGGGACTAGCGGGACCCCCGTGGAGCAGTTCTTC,CAVSGGTSGTPVEQFF
TRBV7-3,few,NA,TRBJ1-6,TGTGCCAGCAGCCGGGACTATAATTCACCCCTCCACTTT,CASSRDYNSPLHF
TRBV5-4,many,NA,TRBJ1-1,TGTGCCAGCAGCCCGGGACACCTGATGAACACTGAAGCTTTCTTT,CASSPGHLMNTEAFF
TRBV7-9,NA,TRBD2,TRBJ2-1,TGTGCCAGCAGCTTTAAGGGAGCGGGAGGGTACTACAATGAGCAGTTCTTC,CASSFKGAGGYYNEQFF
TRBV14,few,TRBD1,TRBJ1-2,TGTGCCAGCGCCCTGGACAGGGGGCACCGCGGCTACACCTTC,CASALDRGHRGYTF
TRBV29-1,many,NA,TRBJ2-5,TGCAGCGTTGAAGATCCGGTACAAGAGACCCAGTACTTC,CSVEDPVQETQYF
TRBV10-2,NA,TRBD2,TRBJ2-1,TGCGCCAGCAGTAGACTAGCCCTCGATTGGGATGAGCAGTTCTTC,CASSRLALDWDEQFF
TRBV6-6,many,NA,TRBJ2-1,TGTGCCAGCAGTTACTCTCGAAGCCCCTCCTACAATGAGCAGTTCTTC,CASSYSRSPSYNEQFF
TRBV21-1,NA,NA,TRBJ1-5,TGTGCCAGCAGCAAAGGGGAGTTTCAGCCCCAGCATTTT,CASSKGEFQPQHF
TRBV6-2/TRBV6-3,few,NA,TRBJ2-1,TGTGCCAGCAGTGACCTGGGCGGAGCCTACAATGAGCAGTTCTTC,CASSDLGGAYNEQFF
TRBV7-9,NA,NA,TRBJ2-7,TGTGCCAGCAGCTTAACTCCCTACGAGCAGTACTTC,CASSLTPYEQYF
TRBV29-1,many,TRBD1,TRBJ1-2,TGCAGCGTAGGCCCAGGGACAGGGGGATATGGCTACACCTTC,CSVGPGTGGYGYTF
TRBV11-2,NA,NA,TRBJ2-7,TGCGCCAGCAGCATGGGACTCGCTACCTACGAGCAGTACTTC,CASSMGLATYEQYF
TRBV15,once,NA,TRBJ2-4,TGTGCCACCAGCAGAGACTCCAGCGGCTTAGCCAAAAACATTCAGTACTTC,CATSRDSSGLAKNIQYF
TRBV30,NA,NA,TRBJ1-1,TGTGCCTGGACCCCGCGAAGGGCGAACTGGGGCACTGAAGCTTTCTTT,CAWTPRRANWGTEAFF
TRBV28,NA,TRBD2,TRBJ2-2,TGTGACAGCAGTCCGGGGGGCACCGGGGAGCTGTTTTTT,CDSSPGGTGELFF
TRBV7-8,NA,TRBD2,TRBJ2-7,TGTGCCAGCAGCTTAGTTACAGCGGGAGTTACCAACAAGCAGTATTTC,CASSLVTAGVTNKQYF
TRBV6-1,NA,NA,TRBJ1-1,TGTGCCAGCAGTGCAGGCAGGAGGAACACTGAAGCTTCCTTT,CASSAGRRNTEASF
TRBV29-1,many,NA,TRBJ1-4,TGCAGCGTGGATACAGGGAGGGAGGAAAAACTGTTTTTT,CSVDTGREEKLFF
TRBV5-4,NA,TRBD2,TRBJ2-3,TGTGCCGGCAGCCGAGCGGGAGGGTCGGCAGATACGCAGTATTTT,CAGSRAGGSADTQYF
TRBV11-3,few,NA,TRBJ2-7,TGTGCCAGCGGCTTAGCCTCGAACAATGAGCAGTACTTC,CASGLASNNEQYF
TRBV6-1,NA,NA,TRBJ1-2,TGTGCCAGCAGCGGAAAAAGGGAGGGTGGCTACATCTTC,CASSGKREGGYIF
TRBV10-3,once,TRBD1,TRBJ2-3,TGTACCATCAGAGTGACCGGGACAGACACAGGTACGCAGTATTTT,CTIRVTGTDTGTQYF
TRBV28,NA,TRBD1,TRBJ1-5,TGTGCCAGCAGTAACGCACTGGGGACAGTCGGGCAGCCCCAGCATTTT,CASSNALGTVGQPQHF
TRBV14,many,NA,TRBJ2-1,TGTGCCAGCTCCTTTGCCAGCGACAATGAGCAGTTCTTC,CASSFASDNEQFF
TRBV29-1,NA,TRBD1,TRBJ2-7,TGCATCGTTGCCCCGACAGGGCTCCTCGAGCAGTACTTC,CIVAPTGLLEQYF
TRBV30,NA,NA,TRBJ1-5,TGTGCCTGGAGAATATGGGACTTTCGTTTCCCCCAGCATTTT,CAWRIWDFRFPQHF
TRBV29-1,NA,NA,TRBJ1-1,TGCAGCACTGTGGTCAGGGGTGGGCACACTGAAGCTTTCTTT,CSTVVRGGHTEAFF
TRBV11-2,NA,TRBD1,TRBJ1-2,TGTGCCAGCAGCGTCCCAGACAGGGTCGTATATGGCTACACCTTC,CASSVPDRVVYGYTF
TRBV11-1,NA,NA,TRBJ1-1,TGTGCCAGCAGCCTTTCAGGGCAGAATACTGAACCTTTCTTT,CASSLSGQNTEPFF
TRBV29-1,NA,NA,TRBJ2-2,TGCAGCGTCCCCGGTCCGGGATCCACCGGGGAGCTGTTTTTT,CSVPGPGSTGELFF
TRBV7-8,NA,NA,TRBJ1-4,TGTGCCAGCAGCGCGACAGGCTATGAAAAACTGTTTTTT,CASSATGYEKLFF
TRBV7-9,NA,TRBD1,TRBJ1-1,TGTGTCTCGACAGGGGTGAACACTGAAGCTTTCTTT,CVSTGVNTEAFF